The 23 T cell receptor beta chains in this list originate from one sample, sequenced in a study of CD8 T cells in ankylosing spondylitis. TCRdb processed the 5' RACE reads anew with MiXCR; each CDR3 protein has one entry. The profile covers more than 150,000 distinct CDR3 sequences, with roughly 13% appearing a single time and more than 15% taken by the ten largest. Sequenced input: blood, either unsorted or a sorted T cell fraction (not recorded which). These receptors originate from a male donor with ankylosing spondylitis or in good health (not recorded which).

The V and J genes are TRBV11-1 and TRBJ2-1; 7 nucleotides line up with TRBD2. The CDR3 is 20 amino acids. V dropped 6 bases and J dropped 0; count of bases not matched to a gene: 20. CDR1 is SGHAT and CDR2 is FQDESV in the germline V gene (reference sequence). CDR3 sequence reads: CASSYPSGGASSSSYNEQFF. DNA of the CDR3: TGTGCCAGCAGTTATCCTAGCGGTGGGGCCTCCAGCAGCTCCTACAATGAGCAGTTCTTC. Together with reference TRBV11-1 and TRBJ2-1, the CDR3 gives the full variable domain: EAEVAQSPRYKITEKSQAVAFWCDPISGHATLYWYRQILGQGPELLVQFQDESVVDDSQLPKDRFSAERLKGVDSTLKIQPAELGDSAMYLCASSYPSGGASSSSYNEQFFGPGTRLTVL.

Within the sample, this clonotype is medium-sized. The DNA of the CDR3 is TGTGCCAGCAGCTCGTACAGGGATCAAGAGACCCAGTACTTC. Its translation: CASSSYRDQETQYF. This sequence joins TRBV7-9 and TRBJ2-5; possible D gene TRBD1, 6 bases. Trimming cost V 4 bases and J 2 bases, with 11 bases left between them. The germline V gene encodes CDR1 SEHNR and CDR2 FQNEAQ (reference sequence). This CDR3 comprises 14 residues.

This clonotype was detected a few times. The chain recombines TRBV12-3 or TRBV12-4 with TRBJ2-3, with D perhaps matching TRBD2 (6 bases). This CDR3 has 14 amino acids. Deletions cut 2 bases from V and 6 bases from J, with 12 bases between. In nucleotides, the CDR3 is TGTGCCAGCAGTTTAAGTGACCGGGGGGATACGCAGTATTTT. Translating it yields CASSLSDRGDTQYF.

This clonotype occurred many times. The chain couples TRBV3-1 to TRBJ1-2; maybe TRBD1 (6 bases). CDR1 is LGHDT, CDR2 YNNKEL, per germline (reference sequence). This CDR3 comprises 16 residues. The germline V and J ends were trimmed by 0 bases and 5 bases, with 16 bases remaining between them. DNA for the CDR3: TGTGCCAGCAGCCAAGAGCGGCAGGGGACCCGATATGGCTACACCTTC. It encodes CASSQERQGTRYGYTF.

The genes are TRBV2 and TRBJ2-1, with D unresolved. The DNA end favors TRBJ2-7, so the J call may be wrong. The CDR3 length is 13 residues. Per the germline V gene, CDR1 is SNHLY and CDR2 is FYNNEI. The CDR3: CASNLTLYNEQYF. As DNA, the CDR3 is TGTGCCAGCAACCTGACTCTTTACAATGAGCAGTACTTC.

Only a few counts were recorded for this clonotype. The gene calls are TRBV5-1 and TRBJ2-5; 9 bases are shared with TRBD2. Germline CDR1 is SGHRS and CDR2 is YFSETQ. J lost 3 bases, V lost 2 bases, and 5 bases had no gene match. There are 15 residues in the CDR3. The CDR3 loop is CASSFSRLAEETQYF. CDR3 nucleotides: TGCGCCAGCAGCTTTAGCCGACTAGCGGAAGAGACCCAGTACTTC.

This clonotype has a handful of counts. The rearrangement joins TRBV6-1 to TRBJ1-2, with a weak D call TRBD1 (6 bases). Trimming removed 8 bases at V and 7 bases at J, with 14 bases between. The CDR3 runs 12 residues. Germline CDR1 MNHNS, CDR2 SASEGT. The CDR3 nucleotides are TGTGCCAGCCAGGGGCTCCGCGTTGGCTACACCTTC. This gives the protein CASQGLRVGYTF.

The chain uses TRBV12-3 or TRBV12-4 and TRBJ2-7; D gene unclear. Trimming pared 2 bases from V and 5 bases from J, leaving 4 bases between. The CDR3 covers 11 residues. As DNA, the CDR3 is TGTGCCAGCAGTTTATGGCACGAGCAGTACTTC. This encodes CASSLWHEQYF.

The table lists this clonotype with many counts. The chain links TRBV5-1 to TRBJ2-5; 8 bases line up with TRBD1. V shed 3 bases and J 4 bases; nucleotides not matched to a gene: 11. There are 16 residues in the CDR3. CDR1 SGHRS and CDR2 YFSETQ come from the germline V gene. CDR3 coding DNA: TGCGCCAGCAGCTCGATGACAGGGGTGGCAGGAGAGACCCAGTACTTC. Protein product: CASSSMTGVAGETQYF.

This clonotype occurred many times. This chain uses TRBV5-1 with TRBJ1-5, with D hard to call. The CDR3 loop spans 14 amino acids. Germline CDR1 reads SGHRS; CDR2 reads YFSETQ. Trimming took 0 bases from V and 3 from J, leaving 7 bases between them. The CDR3: CASSLGRDNQPQHF. CDR3 DNA: TGCGCCAGCAGCTTGGGACGGGACAATCAGCCCCAGCATTTT.

This clonotype was recorded a few times. This chain connects TRBV20-1 to TRBJ2-1; the D gene is possibly TRBD2 (6 bases). The germline V and J ends were trimmed by 4 bases and 3 bases, with 19 bases remaining between them. Germline CDR1 DFQATT, CDR2 SNEGSKA (reference sequence). The CDR3 is made up of 16 amino acids. The CDR3 sequence is CSANDKRAVFYNEQFF. The CDR3 DNA reads TGCAGTGCTAACGACAAGCGGGCGGTTTTCTACAATGAGCAGTTCTTC.

This clonotype was detected only a few times. V is TRBV28 and J is TRBJ2-1, with TRBD2 matching 7 bases. CDR1 is MDHEN and CDR2 is SYDVKM in the germline V gene. The CDR3 extends over 16 amino acids. Trimming removed 5 bases from V and 10 bases from J; junction bases left unmatched: 17. Written as DNA, the CDR3 is TGTGCCAGCAGTCCGCCGGGGGTGGGGGGGGAACAGGAGCAGTTCTTC. This sequence encodes CASSPPGVGGEQEQFF.

This clonotype occurred many times. This chain connects TRBV29-1 to TRBJ2-2; D remains unclear. Between the trimmed V and J ends, which lost 3 bases and 7 bases, there was a span of 12 bases. From germline, CDR1 is SQVTM and CDR2 ANQGSEA. The CDR3 length is 13 residues. The DNA for the CDR3 is TGCAGCGTTGAGGCAGATGTGGGCGGGGAGCTGTTTTTT. Translation gives CSVEADVGGELFF.

The gene calls are TRBV20-1 and TRBJ2-7, with a possible D match to TRBD2 (5 bases). This CDR3 has 13 amino acids. V shed 0 bases and J shed 6 bases, with 12 bases lying between them. Germline loops: CDR1 DFQATT, CDR2 SNEGSKA (reference sequence). DNA for the CDR3: TGCAGTGCTAGAGAGTCAACGGGGAGCGAGCAGTACTTC. It specifies CSARESTGSEQYF.

This clonotype was counted a few times. The chain links TRBV5-5 to TRBJ1-2, with 12 nucleotides matching TRBD1. V trimming: 6 bases; J trimming: 8 bases; junction bases outside the gene matches: 11. The CDR3 runs 15 residues. From germline, CDR1 is SGHKS and CDR2 YYEKEE (reference sequence). The CDR3 sequence: CASTTLGQGAIGYTF. The CDR3 region has the DNA TGTGCCAGCACCACACTGGGACAGGGGGCGATCGGCTACACCTTC.

The chain combines TRBV29-1 with TRBJ2-5, with TRBD2 matching over 7 bases. The germline V gene encodes CDR1 SQVTM and CDR2 ANQGSEA. Trimming took 7 bases from V and 2 from J; bases not matched to a gene: 7. The length of the CDR3 is 13 residues. CDR3 sequence: CSADGGSQETQYF. The CDR3 DNA sequence: TGCAGCGCCGACGGGGGGAGTCAAGAGACCCAGTACTTC.

This clonotype was counted a few times. The V call is TRBV6-1, the J call TRBJ2-1, with D perhaps assigned TRBD1 or TRBD2 (5 bases each). The CDR3 is made up of 16 amino acids. Germline V CDR1 and CDR2: MNHNS, SASEGT. Trimming removed 2 bases at V and 3 bases at J, with 14 bases between. In DNA, the CDR3 is TGTGCCAGCAGTGAAAACGGGGCCGAGGTCTACAATGAGCAGTTCTTC. Translated, it gives CASSENGAEVYNEQFF.

This chain uses TRBV7-8 with TRBJ2-7; D gene uncertain. The CDR3 covers 15 residues. Germline assignment: CDR1 SGHVS and CDR2 FQNEAQ. Trimming left V 3 bases short and J 6 bases short, with 18 bases between. For the CDR3, the DNA is TGTGCCAGCAGCTTTATGCTCGAGAAATCTGGCGAGCAGTACTTC. This encodes CASSFMLEKSGEQYF.

This clonotype was observed a few times. The chain joins TRBV15 to TRBJ2-1, with TRBD2 matching over 8 bases. V shed 9 bases, J shed 3 bases, and the junction held 13 bases outside the gene matches. The germline V gene encodes CDR1 LNHNV and CDR2 YYDKDF (reference sequence). This CDR3 region has 16 residues. CDR3 DNA: TGTGCCACTGACACTTCAGGAGCGGGGGTCTACAATGAGCAGTTCTTC. Translating it yields CATDTSGAGVYNEQFF. Drawing the rest from reference TRBV15 and TRBJ2-1, the complete variable domain is DAMVIQNPRYQVTQFGKPVTLSCSQTLNHNVMYWYQQKSSQAPKLLFHYYDKDFNNEADTPDNFQSRRPNTSFCFLDIRSPGLGDTAMYLCATDTSGAGVYNEQFFGPGTRLTVL.

The gene calls are TRBV27 and TRBJ2-3; 11 bases line up with TRBD2. V was pared by 1 base and J by 4 bases, with 1 base of the junction left unmatched. Germline V lookup: CDR1 MNHEY, CDR2 SMNVEV (reference sequence). CDR3 size: 15 residues. The CDR3 is CASSLLGLAADTQYF. The CDR3 bases are TGTGCCAGCAGTTTATTGGGACTAGCGGCAGATACGCAGTATTTT.

This rearrangement joins TRBV11-2 to TRBJ2-3; TRBD2 matches at 11 bases. The CDR3 contains 15 residues. The germline gives CDR1 SGHAT, CDR2 FQNNGV. J gave up 7 bases and V 5 bases, and 8 bases lay outside the gene matches. CDR3 bases: TGTGCCAGCAGCACTAGCGGGGGACCAAGGAATACGCAGTATTTT. It yields the protein CASSTSGGPRNTQYF.

This clonotype was counted ten times or more. This chain uses TRBV3-1 with TRBJ2-7; possible D gene TRBD2, 6 bases. Germline V CDR1 and CDR2: LGHDT, YNNKEL (reference sequence). This CDR3 contains 15 residues. Trimming took off 0 bases at V and 5 bases at J, with 14 bases between the two ends. The CDR3: CASSQELASIDEQYF. In DNA, the CDR3 is TGTGCCAGCAGCCAAGAACTAGCTTCTATCGACGAGCAGTACTTC.

This clonotype was observed a few times. The V call is TRBV5-5, the J call TRBJ2-1; no clear D. The V and J ends lost 0 bases and 9 bases respectively, with 19 bases between them. CDR3 length equals 16 residues. Germline assignment: CDR1 SGHKS and CDR2 YYEKEE (reference sequence). DNA of the CDR3: TGTGCCAGCAGCTTGGAACTAAGTGAGTGGAGTGGTGAGCAGTTCTTC. It yields the protein CASSLELSEWSGEQFF.